The clone carrying this TCR beta chain occurred a few times. The sample is drawn from a study of blood T cells in healthy people across ages. Deletions cut 5 bases from V and 0 bases from J, with 14 bases between. This CDR3 is built from 15 residues. From germline, CDR1 is DFQATT and CDR2 SNEGSKA (reference sequence). PBMCs, at least 7 million per sample, were isolated. There were at least 5 micrograms of total RNA extracted from every sample. Alongside a J-beta primer mix, a sample-barcoded 5' primer served in a second PCR lasting roughly 7 to 11 cycles. Each CDR3 protein gets one entry after TCRdb re-called the 5' RACE reads with MiXCR. The table includes 1 million or so distinct CDR3 sequences, about 25% detected once. The data were also submitted as part of a second study, on T cells of mothers and their children.

Specimen: blood. The V and J genes are TRBV20-1 and TRBJ2-1, with unresolved D. This TCR was sampled from a girl aged 2-15 years in good health. The CDR3 region has the DNA TGCAGTGCTGGGGATCTTTCCTCCTCCTACAATGAGCAGTTCTTC. Translation: CSAGDLSSSYNEQFF.